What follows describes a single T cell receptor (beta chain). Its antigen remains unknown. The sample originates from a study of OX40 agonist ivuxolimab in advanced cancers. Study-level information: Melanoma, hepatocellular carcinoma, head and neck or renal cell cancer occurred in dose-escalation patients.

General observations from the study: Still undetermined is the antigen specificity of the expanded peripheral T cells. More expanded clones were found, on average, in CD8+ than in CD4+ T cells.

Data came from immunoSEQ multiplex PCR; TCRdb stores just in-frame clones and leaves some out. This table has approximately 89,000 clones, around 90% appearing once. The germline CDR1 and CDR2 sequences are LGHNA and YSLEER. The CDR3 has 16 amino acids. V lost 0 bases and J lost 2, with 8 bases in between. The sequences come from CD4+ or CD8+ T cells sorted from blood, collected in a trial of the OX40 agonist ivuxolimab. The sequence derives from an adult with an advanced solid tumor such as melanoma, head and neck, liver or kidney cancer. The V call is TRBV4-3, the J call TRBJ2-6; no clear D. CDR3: CASSQDRLAGANVLTF. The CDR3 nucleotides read TGCGCCAGCAGCCAAGATAGGCTAGCTGGGGCCAACGTCCTGACTTTC.